This TCR beta chain was found in a study of radiotherapy plus CTLA-4 blockade in lung cancer. As for the study in general: There were objective responses in 18% of patients, and over 30% had disease control.

The CDR3 length is 15 residues. Per germline, CDR1 MNHEY and CDR2 SMNVEV (reference sequence). Trimming left V 3 bases short and J 1 base short, with 13 bases between. Data came from immunoSEQ multiplex PCR; TCRdb stores just in-frame clones and leaves some out. This sample yields 50,000 to 65,000 clones, of which 75% to 80% are seen a single time; about 2.5% belongs to the top ten. This rearrangement joins TRBV27 to TRBJ2-7; tentatively, D is TRBD1 (6 bases). The sequencing used peripheral blood, collected from a patient treated with radiotherapy plus ipilimumab. This clonotype was obtained from a human donor with non-small cell lung cancer whose response to radiotherapy plus ipilimumab could not be evaluated. The CDR3 region is CASSLGAGWSYEQYF. CDR3 nucleotides: TGTGCCAGCAGTTTGGGGGCAGGGTGGTCCTACGAGCAGTACTTC.